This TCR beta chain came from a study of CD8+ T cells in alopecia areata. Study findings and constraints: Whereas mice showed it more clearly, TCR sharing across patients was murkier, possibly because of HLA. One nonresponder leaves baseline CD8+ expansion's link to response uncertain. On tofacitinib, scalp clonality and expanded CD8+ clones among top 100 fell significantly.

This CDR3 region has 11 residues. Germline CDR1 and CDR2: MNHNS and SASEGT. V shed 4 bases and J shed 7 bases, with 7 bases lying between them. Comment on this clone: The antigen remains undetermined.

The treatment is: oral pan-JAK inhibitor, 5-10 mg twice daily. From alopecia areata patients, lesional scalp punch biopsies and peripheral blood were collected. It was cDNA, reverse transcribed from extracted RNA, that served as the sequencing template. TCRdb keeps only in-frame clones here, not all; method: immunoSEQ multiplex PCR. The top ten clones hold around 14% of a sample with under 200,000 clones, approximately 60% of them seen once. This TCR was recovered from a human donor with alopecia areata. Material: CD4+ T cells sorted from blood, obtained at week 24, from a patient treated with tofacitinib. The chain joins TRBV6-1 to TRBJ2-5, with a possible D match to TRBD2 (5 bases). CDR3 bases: TGTGCCAGCAGTGCAGAGGGGACCCAGTACTTC. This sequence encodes CASSAEGTQYF.